A single T cell receptor (beta chain) is shown here with its context. Seattle's cohort entered during active infection and was followed longitudinally. Original analysis: Counts of nucleated cells, estimated from reference gene primer amplification, were obtained. Profiling relied on immunoSEQ multiplex PCR, and the TCRdb table lists in-frame clones only, not all of them. V and J calls and clone size are copied from that table; D and trimming were computed from the DNA. The data hold 170,000 or so clones, with around 83% observed a single time. Germline CDR1 SQVTM, CDR2 ANQGSEA. J gave up 5 bases and V 5 bases, and 10 bases lay outside the gene matches. The CDR3 covers 14 residues. The data are from a study of blood T cell repertoires in COVID-19.

Sequencing was carried out using peripheral blood. The source is a woman in her 70s with COVID-19, enrolled during active disease. This chain links TRBV29-1 with TRBJ2-7, with 9 bases that match TRBD1. The CDR3 region is CSVPGTGSFNEQYF. The CDR3 nucleotides are TGCAGCGTTCCTGGGACAGGGTCGTTCAACGAGCAGTACTTC.